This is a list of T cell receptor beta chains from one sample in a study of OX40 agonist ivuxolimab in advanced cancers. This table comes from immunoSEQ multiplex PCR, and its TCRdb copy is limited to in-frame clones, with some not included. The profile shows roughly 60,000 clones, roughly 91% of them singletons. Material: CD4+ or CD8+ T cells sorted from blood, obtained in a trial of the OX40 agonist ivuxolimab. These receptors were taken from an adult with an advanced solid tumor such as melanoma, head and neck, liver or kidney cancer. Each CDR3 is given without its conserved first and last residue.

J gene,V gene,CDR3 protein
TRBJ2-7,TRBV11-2,ASSSSGGSFYEQY
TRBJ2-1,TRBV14,ASSPWRSGNEQF
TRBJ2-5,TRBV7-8,ASSRQGGETQY
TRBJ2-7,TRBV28,ASSPRIGTRTQQY
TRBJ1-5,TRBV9,ASSVSGKGQPQH
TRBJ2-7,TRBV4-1,ASSQVQGFDYEQY
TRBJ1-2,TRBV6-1,ASSGQGERYGYT
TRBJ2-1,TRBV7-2,ASSSRPGTGDREQF
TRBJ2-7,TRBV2,ASSEFLQGGSYEQY
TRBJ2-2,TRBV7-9,ASTSPAALTGELF
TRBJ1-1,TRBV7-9,ASSLERLNTEAF
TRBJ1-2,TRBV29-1,SVSTGGPSDGYT
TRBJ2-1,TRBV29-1,SVVFAGVGNEQF
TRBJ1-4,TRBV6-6,ASSQQVVEKLF
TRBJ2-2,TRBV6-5,ASSYAGQIYTGELF
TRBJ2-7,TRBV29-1,SVRTGTAYEQY
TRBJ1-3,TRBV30,AWSGPGGTIY
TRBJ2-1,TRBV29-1,SAGTSGGGEQF
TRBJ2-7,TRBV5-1,ASSRGHSYEQY
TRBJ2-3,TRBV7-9,ASSRLKGATDTQY
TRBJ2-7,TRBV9,ASSVAMGIYEQY
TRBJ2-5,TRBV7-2,ASSLVGGEGETQY
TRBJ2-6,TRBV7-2,ASSLSAGLTGANVLT
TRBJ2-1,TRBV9,ASSVVSGSHNEQF
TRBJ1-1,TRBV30,AWRGPHKWVNTEAF
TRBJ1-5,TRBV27,ASSLSGGYSNQPQH
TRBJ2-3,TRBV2,ASSDGPGDTQY
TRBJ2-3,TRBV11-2,ASSSPYLSPSGGEDTQY
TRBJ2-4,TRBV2,ASSVLAGGRDIQY
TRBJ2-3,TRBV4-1,ASSQGDADTQY
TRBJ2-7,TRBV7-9,ASSTPQTEQY
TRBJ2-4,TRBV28,ASSFRLTLAKNIQY
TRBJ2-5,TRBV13,ASSPKDRGLETQY
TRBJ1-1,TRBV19,ASSIRTANTEAF
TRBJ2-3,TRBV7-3,ASSSGGGDTQY
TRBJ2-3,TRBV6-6,ASTGEATDTQY
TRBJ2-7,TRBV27,ASSPLESRSYEQY
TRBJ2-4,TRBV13,ASSLEPSGRGNIQY
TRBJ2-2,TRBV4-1,ASSQGTGFAGELF
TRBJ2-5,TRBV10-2,ASSEAHRGTQY
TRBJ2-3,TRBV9,ASSVDTSQGDTQY
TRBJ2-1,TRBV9,ASSSGRHEQF
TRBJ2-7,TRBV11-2,ASSLPGQGSYEQY
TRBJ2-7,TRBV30,AWNIGSYEQY
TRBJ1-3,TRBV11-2,ASSLGPGSPGNTIY
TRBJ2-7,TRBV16,ASSQSGTQGAYEQY
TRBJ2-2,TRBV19,ASSIDSGLYTGELF
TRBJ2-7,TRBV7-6,ASSLSQLYEQY
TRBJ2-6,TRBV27,ATLTPGADGANVLT
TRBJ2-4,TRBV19,ASSHPGGGRYIQY
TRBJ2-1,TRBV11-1,ASSPSNLGEQF
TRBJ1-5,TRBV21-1,ASSKEDLISNQPQH
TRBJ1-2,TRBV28,ASSPYQEASNYGYT
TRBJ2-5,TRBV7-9,ASSSPGRADGWETQY
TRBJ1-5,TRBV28,ASKTGKEDNQPQH
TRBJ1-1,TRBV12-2,ASRLAQEGGTEAF
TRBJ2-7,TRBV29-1,SVGGSQDRDALHDEQY